The 22 T cell receptor beta chains below come from one sample, sequenced in a study of T cell repertoires in cytomegalovirus infection. From the reads, TCRdb called clonotypes with MiXCR, one entry per CDR3 protein. The repertoire holds about 320,000 distinct CDR3 sequences, with 9% to 9.5% as singletons. Material: PBMCs. The receptors shown here come from a human donor in good health (CMV status not recorded). Some clones in this sample may be carry-over from other donors' samples.

The chain combines TRBV7-2 with TRBJ1-2; no clear D gene. Trimming removed 5 bases from V and 3 bases from J, with 22 bases in between. CDR3 size: 17 residues. Per germline, CDR1 SGHTA and CDR2 FQGNSA. In DNA form, the CDR3 reads TGTGCCAGCAGCCTACTTCTACCACGTAGGGTGGACTATGGCTACACCTTC. This encodes CASSLLLPRRVDYGYTF. Full variable domain (missing parts from reference TRBV7-2 and TRBJ1-2): GAGVSQSPSNKVTEKGKDVELRCDPISGHTALYWYRQSLGQGLEFLIYFQGNSAPDKSGLPSDRFSAERTGGSVSTLTIQRTQQEDSAVYLCASSLLLPRRVDYGYTFGSGTRLTVV.

In its sample, this clonotype was seen many times. V is TRBV7-9 and J is TRBJ2-7; 10 nucleotides line up with TRBD1. Germline V lookup: CDR1 SEHNR, CDR2 FQNEAQ (reference sequence). V gave up 5 bases and J gave up 4 bases; unmatched junction bases: 5. The CDR3 covers 14 residues. CDR3 loop: CASSPRDRGYEQYF. CDR3 nucleotide sequence: TGTGCCAGCAGCCCCCGGGACAGGGGATACGAGCAGTACTTC.

This clonotype has only a few counts. The genes are TRBV30 and TRBJ1-2; D gene unclear. The CDR3 extends over 13 amino acids. The germline gives CDR1 GTSNPN, CDR2 SVGIG (reference sequence). V lost 0 bases, J lost 8 bases, and 13 bases lay in between. CDR3 nucleotides: TGTGCCTGGAGTGTGGCGACCCCAAGGGGCTACACCTTC. Translating it yields CAWSVATPRGYTF.

This clonotype was observed a few times. The chain is built from TRBV25-1 and TRBJ2-4; unclear D gene. CDR1 is MGHDK and CDR2 is SYGVNS in the germline V gene. The V and J ends lost 4 bases and 1 base respectively, with 11 bases between them. This CDR3 has 15 amino acids. The CDR3 loop is CASSAPSGAKNIQYF. The DNA for the CDR3 is TGTGCCAGCAGTGCCCCGTCAGGTGCCAAAAACATTCAGTACTTC.

J is TRBJ2-6 and V is TRBV6-2 or TRBV6-3; D is perhaps TRBD1 (6 bases). Looked up from germline, CDR1 is MNHEY and CDR2 is SVGEGT. The CDR3 extends over 16 amino acids. V lost 5 bases to trimming and J lost 0 bases, with 11 bases between them. The CDR3 reads CASSVQGPSGANVLTF. The CDR3 coding sequence is TGTGCCAGCAGTGTACAGGGACCCTCTGGGGCCAACGTCCTGACTTTC.

This clonotype was recorded at least ten times. J is TRBJ1-4 and V is TRBV5-6; D not certain. Trimming removed 2 bases from V and 3 bases from J, with 11 bases in between. Germline V gene sequence: CDR1 SGHDT, CDR2 YYEEEE. The CDR3 has 15 amino acids. CDR3 residues: CASSFGVVANEKLFF. The CDR3 nucleotides read TGTGCCAGCAGCTTCGGTGTTGTGGCTAATGAAAAACTGTTTTTT.

The gene calls are TRBV27 and TRBJ1-2; no reliable D call. The CDR3 has 13 amino acids. Germline V gene sequence: CDR1 MNHEY, CDR2 SMNVEV (reference sequence). Between the trimmed V and J ends, which lost 7 bases and 5 bases, there was a span of 14 bases. The CDR3 is CASKRSGWYGYTF. For the CDR3, the DNA is TGTGCCAGCAAGCGGTCGGGGTGGTATGGCTACACCTTC.

This clonotype was observed a handful of times. The CDR3 sequence is CATSRFLGGETTEAFF. The CDR3 DNA follows: TGTGCCACTTCGAGGTTCCTGGGGGGGGAGACGACTGAAGCTTTCTTT. V gene TRBV7-9 combines with J gene TRBJ1-1, with D maybe TRBD1 (5 bases). The germline V gene encodes CDR1 SEHNR and CDR2 FQNEAQ (reference sequence). Between the trimmed V and J ends, which lost 10 bases and 5 bases, there was a span of 26 bases. The CDR3 spans 16 residues.

This clonotype was observed a handful of times. This chain joins TRBV12-3 or TRBV12-4 and TRBJ1-1; 7 bases are a match to TRBD1. V trimming: 5 bases; J trimming: 4 bases; junction bases outside the gene matches: 7. The CDR3 is 14 amino acids. The CDR3 here is CASSQQGFVTEAFF. CDR3 DNA sequence: TGTGCCAGCAGTCAACAGGGGTTCGTCACTGAAGCTTTCTTT.

This clonotype was seen a few times. The chain has TRBV7-2 and TRBJ2-5; TRBD2 might be the D (7 bases). Trimming stripped 5 bases from V and 1 base from J, with 20 bases between. Per the germline V gene, CDR1 is SGHTA and CDR2 is FQGNSA. The CDR3 extends over 17 amino acids. DNA for the CDR3: TGTGCCAGCAGCCTCTCCCTCCCGGGGGGCCTCCAAGAGACCCAGTACTTC. Its protein product is CASSLSLPGGLQETQYF.

This clonotype turned up a few times. V is TRBV5-4 and J is TRBJ2-3; D is unclear. Germline CDR1 and CDR2: SGHNT and YYREEE (reference sequence). The V end lost 3 bases, the J end lost 5 bases, and 10 bases lay between the germline ends. CDR3 length: 13 amino acids. The CDR3 nucleotides are TGTGCCAGCAGCTCCCACATAAAAGATACGCAGTATTTT. Amino acids: CASSSHIKDTQYF.

V usage is TRBV9 and J usage is TRBJ1-3; no clear D gene. V was pared by 0 bases and J by 9 bases, with 19 bases between. Germline CDR1 is SGDLS and CDR2 is YYNGEE. The CDR3 has 16 residues. CDR3 protein: CASSVGGNLAASTIYF. The DNA for the CDR3 is TGTGCCAGCAGCGTAGGCGGCAATCTGGCTGCCAGCACCATATATTTT.

This sequence joins TRBV29-1 and TRBJ2-3; D tentatively fits TRBD1 or TRBD2 (5 bases each). Trimming removed 2 bases at V and 1 base at J, with 10 bases between. This CDR3 region has 14 residues. Germline V gives CDR1 SQVTM, CDR2 ANQGSEA. CDR3 amino acids: CSVERQGGTDTQYF. The CDR3 bases are TGCAGCGTTGAAAGGCAGGGAGGCACAGATACGCAGTATTTT.

This clonotype was seen ten or more times. This chain connects TRBV7-2 to TRBJ2-1; tentatively, D is TRBD1 (5 bases). CDR3 length: 14 residues. In germline, CDR1 is SGHTA, CDR2 FQGNSA. V gave up 7 bases and J gave up 5 bases, with 15 bases separating them. The CDR3 DNA is TGTGCCAGCACCATAGGGGCGGTGAACAATGAGCAGTTCTTC. It is translated as CASTIGAVNNEQFF.

This chain links TRBV29-1 with TRBJ2-3, with 8 bases fitting TRBD2. V lost 4 bases to trimming and J lost 8 bases; unmatched junction nucleotides: 8. The CDR3 contains 13 residues. Germline V gene sequence: CDR1 SQVTM, CDR2 ANQGSEA. The CDR3 DNA reads TGCAGCGTTGCGGGGGGGAGACAGAGTACGCAGTATTTT. This sequence encodes CSVAGGRQSTQYF.

This clonotype was observed at least ten times. The chain couples TRBV6-6 to TRBJ2-7; 10 bases fit TRBD2. This CDR3 contains 14 residues. With V trimmed by 8 bases and J by 2 bases, 6 bases remained unmatched. Germline V gene sequence: CDR1 MNHNY, CDR2 SVGAGI (reference sequence). The CDR3, as DNA: TGTGCCAGCGGGGGGACTAGCGCACCCTACGAGCAGTACTTC. Amino acid sequence: CASGGTSAPYEQYF.

About this clonotype itself: A read error is possible here, since a much larger clone lies one base away. The chain has TRBV7-2 and TRBJ2-1, with 9 bases identical to TRBD2. The V gene end was trimmed by 2 bases and the J gene end by 5 bases; junction bases not matched to a gene: 10. The CDR3 extends over 17 amino acids. The germline gives CDR1 SGHTA, CDR2 FQGNSA. The CDR3 protein is CASSLISGGGLDNEQFF. The CDR3 DNA is TGTGCCAGCAGCTTAATTAGCGGGGGTGGCCTGGACAATGAGCAGTTCTTC.

This clonotype has more than one count but fewer than ten. The rearrangement links TRBV29-1 to TRBJ2-7; D is tentatively TRBD1 or TRBD2 (5 bases each). CDR1 is SQVTM, CDR2 ANQGSEA, per germline. This CDR3 comprises 13 residues. Trimming took off 6 bases at V and 0 bases at J, with 12 bases between the two ends. The CDR3 DNA is TGCAGCGTCGGAGGTGGGACCTCCTACGAGCAGTACTTC. Amino acid sequence: CSVGGGTSYEQYF.

The table lists this clonotype with many counts. As DNA, the CDR3 is TGCGCCAGCAGCCAAGTACACAGTTACTCGAAAGAGACCCAGTACTTC. It translates to CASSQVHSYSKETQYF. The V and J genes are TRBV4-1 and TRBJ2-5; D is unresolved. The CDR3 has 16 amino acids. Germline V gene sequence: CDR1 MGHRA, CDR2 YSYEKL. V dropped 1 base and J dropped 3 bases, with 15 bases sitting between them.

In its sample, this clonotype was seen a few times. This rearrangement joins TRBV2 to TRBJ1-3; TRBD1 matches at 7 bases. CDR3 length equals 14 residues. Trimming at V came to 6 bases and at J to 0 bases, leaving 2 bases not matched to a gene. Germline loops: CDR1 SNHLY, CDR2 FYNNEI. The CDR3 nucleotides read TGTGCCAGCAGGAACAGGGGCTCTGGAAACACCATATATTTT. This sequence encodes CASRNRGSGNTIYF.

The chain recombines TRBV18 with TRBJ2-5, with D possibly TRBD1 on 6 matching bases. The CDR3 runs 13 residues. V was trimmed by 6 bases and J by 4 bases, leaving 12 bases between them. Germline loops: CDR1 KGHSH, CDR2 LQKENI. CDR3 in DNA: TGTGCCAGCTCCCTCCAGGGGCCAGAGACCCAGTACTTC. Its protein product is CASSLQGPETQYF.

The rearrangement links TRBV27 to TRBJ2-2; 9 bases are shared with TRBD2. Trimming at V came to 6 bases and at J to 7 bases, leaving 12 bases not matched to a gene. The CDR3 spans 16 residues. Germline V gene data show CDR1 as MNHEY and CDR2 as SMNVEV (reference sequence). The DNA for the CDR3 is TGTGCCAGCAGCCCTCGCGGGGGGGCCCGAATCGGGGAGCTGTTTTTT. Its protein is CASSPRGGARIGELFF.